These 28 T cell receptor beta chains were sequenced from one sample in a study of CD8+ T cells in alopecia areata. RNA, once extracted, was reverse transcribed into cDNA for use as the sequencing template. TCRdb's table, derived via immunoSEQ multiplex PCR, lists solely in-frame clones and lacks some. This sample has 200,000 or so clones, with under 40% found just once. Documented treatment: oral pan-JAK inhibitor, 5-10 mg twice daily. The starting material was CD4+ T cells sorted from blood, obtained around week 34, from a patient treated with tofacitinib. These receptors were taken from a human donor with alopecia areata.

This clone came up a few times. V gene TRBV5-1 combines with J gene TRBJ2-3; the D gene is possibly TRBD2 (6 bases). This CDR3 has 14 residues. Germline loops: CDR1 SGHRS, CDR2 YFSETQ. The germline V and J ends were trimmed by 2 bases and 10 bases, with 17 bases remaining between them. CDR3 DNA sequence: TGCGCCAGCAGCTTTTATCGGGACTCCGGAGCGCAGTATTTT. Translating it yields CASSFYRDSGAQYF.

The J gene is TRBJ2-1, the V gene TRBV20-1; D remains ambiguous. Germline V lookup: CDR1 DFQATT, CDR2 SNEGSKA (reference sequence). The CDR3 runs to 10 residues. The V and J ends lost 7 bases and 7 bases respectively, with 8 bases between them. CDR3 amino acids: CSGVGNEQFF. The CDR3 DNA is TGCAGTGGTGTTGGGAATGAGCAGTTCTTC.

This clone was seen at least ten times. The chain is built from TRBV5-5 and TRBJ2-4, with a possible D match to TRBD2 (5 bases). This CDR3 contains 18 residues. Trimming pared 0 bases from V and 2 bases from J, leaving 18 bases between. Per the germline V gene, CDR1 is SGHKS and CDR2 is YYEKEE (reference sequence). Written as DNA, the CDR3 is TGTGCCAGCAGCTTGGCGCGGGTGGAGAGAGTGACCAAAAACATTCAGTACTTC. It specifies CASSLARVERVTKNIQYF.

This chain joins TRBV25-1 and TRBJ1-5, with D tentatively TRBD1 (5 bases). CDR1 is MGHDK, CDR2 SYGVNS, per germline. Trimming left V 1 base short and J 6 bases short, with 13 bases between. This CDR3 spans 15 amino acids. The CDR3 sequence is CASSESGALGQPQHF. The CDR3 DNA is TGTGCCAGCAGTGAATCCGGGGCCTTAGGTCAGCCCCAGCATTTT.

This chain links TRBV4-1 with TRBJ2-3; tentative D call: TRBD1 (6 bases). The germline V gene has CDR1 MGHRA and CDR2 YSYEKL. Trimming shortened V by 5 bases and J by 0 bases, and 15 bases separated the two germline ends. This CDR3 has 16 residues. In nucleotides, the CDR3 is TGCGCCAGCAGCAGGGGGTCTCCGGCTAGCACAGATACGCAGTATTTT. It yields the protein CASSRGSPASTDTQYF.

This clone was counted at least ten times. The chain has TRBV5-1 and TRBJ2-4, with D perhaps TRBD2 (6 bases). Germline-derived CDR1 and CDR2 are SGHRS and YFSETQ. This CDR3 is 13 amino acids long. V lost 0 bases to trimming and J lost 9 bases, with 10 bases between them. Here the CDR3 DNA reads TGCGCCAGCAGCTTGGGACTAGAGGGCATTCAGTACTTC. Translation gives CASSLGLEGIQYF.

The chain carries TRBV18 and TRBJ1-1; TRBD1 aligns across 10 bases. This CDR3 region has 16 residues. Per germline, CDR1 KGHSH and CDR2 LQKENI. The V segment lost 2 bases and the J segment 5 bases; nucleotides outside the gene matches: 8. Here the CDR3 reads CASSPRLDRGTTEAFF. The CDR3 nucleotides are TGTGCCAGCTCACCAAGACTGGACAGGGGGACGACTGAAGCTTTCTTT.

V usage is TRBV6-1 and J usage is TRBJ2-3, with D possibly being TRBD2 (6 bases). The V end lost 3 bases, the J end lost 2 bases, and 9 bases lay between the germline ends. The CDR3 is 14 residues long. Looked up from germline, CDR1 is MNHNS and CDR2 is SASEGT. The CDR3 is CASSERGLTDTQYF. The DNA of the CDR3 is TGTGCCAGCAGTGAGAGGGGACTCACAGATACGCAGTATTTT.

This clone was recorded a few times. This rearrangement joins TRBV7-8 to TRBJ1-5; D possibly corresponds to TRBD1 (5 bases). CDR3 length: 18 residues. Germline assignment: CDR1 SGHVS and CDR2 FQNEAQ. V lost 5 bases, J lost 0 bases, and 20 bases lay in between. The CDR3 protein is CASSPRGGPGTSNQPQHF. In nucleotides, the CDR3 is TGTGCCAGCAGCCCACGAGGAGGGCCAGGGACTAGCAATCAGCCCCAGCATTTT.

The CDR3 is CSVRRGLNTEAFF. The DNA of the CDR3 is TGCAGCGTGCGCAGAGGGTTGAACACTGAAGCTTTCTTT. The chain links TRBV29-1 to TRBJ1-1; D is ambiguous. Germline loops: CDR1 SQVTM, CDR2 ANQGSEA. The V gene lost 6 bases and the J gene lost 0 bases, with 11 bases spanning the gap. The CDR3 consists of 13 residues.

The chain combines TRBV4-2 with TRBJ2-1; TRBD2 aligns across 7 bases. This CDR3 contains 17 residues. The junction had 13 bases not matched to a gene; V was cut back by 3 bases and J by 5 bases. Germline CDR1 LGHNA, CDR2 YNFKEQ. In DNA form, the CDR3 reads TGTGCCAGCAGCCAGGGGAAGTTGAGCGGGAATCACAATGAGCAGTTCTTC. Its protein product is CASSQGKLSGNHNEQFF.

To note about this clone: This sample includes further DNA sequences coding for the same CDR3. The rearrangement uses TRBV14 and TRBJ1-1; no clear D gene. Germline V CDR1 and CDR2: SGHDN, FVKESK. V was shortened by 1 base and J by 2 bases, with 2 bases between the two germline ends. The CDR3 consists of 12 residues. This chain's CDR3 is CASSQVNTEAFF. The CDR3 DNA reads TGTGCCAGCAGCCAAGTTAACACTGAAGCTTTCTTT.

The chain uses TRBV5-6 and TRBJ1-2; 7 nucleotides match TRBD1. Unmatched junction bases numbered 7, after V lost 6 bases and J lost 2 bases. There are 14 residues in the CDR3. Germline lookup yields CDR1 SGHDT and CDR2 YYEEEE. The CDR3 coding sequence is TGTGCCAGCACCCAAGACAGGGAGAACTATGGCTACACCTTC. Translating gives CASTQDRENYGYTF.

This clone was picked up a small number of times. The rearrangement joins TRBV29-1 to TRBJ1-6; D not resolved. This CDR3 has 13 residues. Per the germline V gene, CDR1 is SQVTM and CDR2 is ANQGSEA. Trimming cost V 4 bases and J 8 bases, with 12 bases left between them. CDR3 coding DNA: TGCAGCGTTGGGTTAGGGCCGGATTCACCCCTCCACTTT. Translating it yields CSVGLGPDSPLHF.

This clone was picked up a small number of times. The chain uses TRBV5-4 and TRBJ1-5; D is unresolved. The CDR3 length is 14 residues. Trimming took 5 bases from V and 1 from J, leaving 10 bases between them. The germline V gene has CDR1 SGHNT and CDR2 YYREEE (reference sequence). CDR3 residues: CASRIMGSNQPQHF. DNA for the CDR3: TGTGCCAGCAGGATTATGGGGAGCAATCAGCCCCAGCATTTT.

The genes are TRBV30 and TRBJ1-1; tentatively, D is TRBD1 (6 bases). This CDR3 has 14 amino acids. Germline loops: CDR1 GTSNPN, CDR2 SVGIG (reference sequence). Trimming removed 3 bases from V and 1 base from J, with 12 bases in between. CDR3 residues: CAWSHGTPNTEAFF. In DNA form, the CDR3 reads TGTGCCTGGAGCCACGGGACACCGAACACTGAAGCTTTCTTT.

This chain uses TRBV5-1 with TRBJ2-7, with D perhaps TRBD2 (6 bases). The germline V gene encodes CDR1 SGHRS and CDR2 YFSETQ. Trimming removed 6 bases at V and 1 base at J, with 14 bases between. The CDR3 runs to 14 residues. DNA of the CDR3: TGCGCCAGCACCTTAGAAGGAGGGTCCTACGAGCAGTACTTC. Its protein product is CASTLEGGSYEQYF.

This chain connects TRBV27 to TRBJ2-1; 9 nucleotides align to TRBD2. The trim removed 5 bases at V and 15 bases at J, leaving 8 bases unmatched. The CDR3 spans 12 residues. Germline loops: CDR1 MNHEY, CDR2 SMNVEV (reference sequence). Written as DNA, the CDR3 is TGTGCCAGCAGTCCCCAGGGGACTAGCTGGTTCTTC. Its protein is CASSPQGTSWFF.

This clone came up a few times. This chain uses TRBV30 with TRBJ1-4; possibly TRBD1 for D (5 bases). This CDR3 has 13 residues. Trimming removed 1 base at V and 11 bases at J, with 14 bases between. Germline V gene sequence: CDR1 GTSNPN, CDR2 SVGIG (reference sequence). In DNA form, the CDR3 reads TGTGCCTGGAGTGGAGGGACGCACGAGAAACTGTTTTTT. Its translation: CAWSGGTHEKLFF.

This chain uses TRBV29-1 with TRBJ2-1; tentatively, D is TRBD2 (6 bases). V lost 0 bases to trimming and J lost 15 bases, with 18 bases between them. The CDR3 runs to 13 residues. Germline CDR1 is SQVTM and CDR2 is ANQGSEA. The CDR3 spells CSVEDLQGLARFF. CDR3 nucleotide sequence: TGCAGCGTTGAAGATCTTCAGGGTCTAGCGAGGTTCTTC.

The V gene is TRBV4-2, the J gene TRBJ2-3, with a possible D match to TRBD2 (6 bases). Germline V gene sequence: CDR1 LGHNA, CDR2 YNFKEQ. Trimming removed 0 bases at V and 4 bases at J, with 11 bases between. The length of the CDR3 is 15 residues. In DNA form, the CDR3 reads TGTGCCAGCAGCCAAGAAGAGACTAGGCCAGATACGCAGTATTTT. Translating it yields CASSQEETRPDTQYF.

This rearrangement joins TRBV30 to TRBJ2-3, with a possible D match to TRBD1 (6 bases). CDR3 length: 15 residues. Trimming took off 0 bases at V and 4 bases at J, with 14 bases between the two ends. The germline gives CDR1 GTSNPN, CDR2 SVGIG (reference sequence). CDR3: CAWSVGSGHSDTQYF. CDR3 nucleotides: TGTGCCTGGAGTGTGGGCTCGGGACACTCAGATACGCAGTATTTT.

The chain recombines TRBV5-1 with TRBJ2-3; D is perhaps TRBD1 (6 bases). V lost 4 bases, J lost 2 bases, and 14 bases lay in between. CDR1 SGHRS and CDR2 YFSETQ come from the germline V gene. The CDR3 has 15 amino acids. Here the CDR3 DNA reads TGCGCCAGCAGCGGAACAGACAGGACCACAGATACGCAGTATTTT. Residues: CASSGTDRTTDTQYF.

This clone was counted between two and nine times. V gene TRBV29-1 combines with J gene TRBJ1-1; D is unclear. The CDR3 sequence is 10 residues long. Germline V CDR1 and CDR2: SQVTM, ANQGSEA. The V gene lost 3 bases and the J gene lost 11 bases, with 10 bases spanning the gap. CDR3: CSVEGTLAFF. CDR3 nucleotides: TGCAGCGTTGAGGGCACGTTGGCTTTCTTT.

Details on this clone: A read error may produce the germline difference seen at one junction end. The CDR3 coding sequence is TGTGCCCGGAGTGGTGGGCCGGTAGCTTTCTTT. It is translated as CARSGGPVAFF. V is TRBV30 and J is TRBJ1-1; D not certain. The CDR3 has 11 residues. From germline, CDR1 is GTSNPN and CDR2 SVGIG (reference sequence).

In DNA, the CDR3 is TGCACGTTCCACGACGGTGAAAAACTGTTTTTT. This translates into CTFHDGEKLFF. The genes are TRBV29-1 and TRBJ1-4; D gene uncertain. Germline CDR1 and CDR2: SQVTM and ANQGSEA. The CDR3 has 11 amino acids.

The chain joins TRBV25-1 to TRBJ2-1; TRBD2 agrees at 9 bases. Trimming removed 1 base from V and 10 bases from J; junction bases left unmatched: 5. Germline V gene lookup returns CDR1 MGHDK and CDR2 SYGVNS. This CDR3 has 14 amino acids. The CDR3 DNA is TGTGCCAGCAGTGAATCGGGCCTAGCGGGAGAGCAGTTCTTC. Translated, it gives CASSESGLAGEQFF.

This clone occurred once. The chain employs TRBV9 and TRBJ2-7, with TRBD2 matching over 10 bases. The CDR3 covers 16 residues. Losses at the gene ends were 3 bases for V and 7 bases for J; bases not matched to a gene: 13. The V gene's germline CDR1 is SGDLS and CDR2 YYNGEE. The CDR3, as DNA: TGTGCCAGCAGCGCCGATGTAGCTAGCGGGAGCGGGGAGCAGTACTTC. It codes for CASSADVASGSGEQYF.